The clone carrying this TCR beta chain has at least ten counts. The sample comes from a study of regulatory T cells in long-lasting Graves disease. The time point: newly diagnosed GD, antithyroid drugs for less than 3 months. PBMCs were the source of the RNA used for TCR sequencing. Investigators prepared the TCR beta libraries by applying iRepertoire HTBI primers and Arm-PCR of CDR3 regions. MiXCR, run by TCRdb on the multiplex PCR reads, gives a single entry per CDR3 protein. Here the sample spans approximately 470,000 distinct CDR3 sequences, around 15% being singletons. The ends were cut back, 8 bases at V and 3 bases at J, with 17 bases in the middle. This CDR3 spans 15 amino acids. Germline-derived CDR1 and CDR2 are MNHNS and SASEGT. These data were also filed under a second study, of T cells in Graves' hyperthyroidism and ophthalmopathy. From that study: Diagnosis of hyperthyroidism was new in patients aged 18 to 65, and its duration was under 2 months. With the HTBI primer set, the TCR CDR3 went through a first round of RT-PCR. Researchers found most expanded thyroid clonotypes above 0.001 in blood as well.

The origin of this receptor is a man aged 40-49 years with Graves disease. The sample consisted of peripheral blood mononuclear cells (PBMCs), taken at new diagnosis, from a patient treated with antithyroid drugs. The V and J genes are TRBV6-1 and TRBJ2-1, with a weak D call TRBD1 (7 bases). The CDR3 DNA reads TGTGCCAGCCTCGGAGGGACAGTGTACTACAATGAGCAGTTCTTC. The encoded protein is CASLGGTVYYNEQFF.